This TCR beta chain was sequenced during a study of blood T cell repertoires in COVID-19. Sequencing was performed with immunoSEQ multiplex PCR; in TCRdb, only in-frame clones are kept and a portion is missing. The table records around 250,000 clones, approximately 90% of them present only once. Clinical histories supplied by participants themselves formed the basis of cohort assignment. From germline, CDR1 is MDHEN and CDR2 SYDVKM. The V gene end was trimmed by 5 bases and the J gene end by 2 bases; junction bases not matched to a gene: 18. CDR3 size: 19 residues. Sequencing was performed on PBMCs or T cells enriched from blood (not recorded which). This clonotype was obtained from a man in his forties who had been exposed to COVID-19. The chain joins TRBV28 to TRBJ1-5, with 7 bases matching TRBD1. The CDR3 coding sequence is TGTGCCAGCAGTGGACCGGGAAAATCTCAGGGGGTACGCAATCAGCCCCAGCATTTT. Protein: CASSGPGKSQGVRNQPQHF.